The 2 T cell receptor beta chains reported below all come from one sample, sequenced in a study of blood T cell repertoires in COVID-19. Some clones are missing from TCRdb's copy, which holds only in-frame ones; the method was immunoSEQ multiplex PCR. The sample shows 250,000 to 300,000 clones, 88% of them seen only once. The specimen was PBMCs or T cells enriched from blood (not recorded which). Source of these receptors: a young woman who had recovered from COVID-19.

This clone was seen only once. The V and J genes are TRBV4-3 and TRBJ1-4; no reliable D call. Between the trimmed V and J ends, which lost 0 bases and 11 bases, there was a span of 19 bases. Germline V gives CDR1 LGHNA, CDR2 YSLEER. The CDR3 runs to 16 residues. The CDR3 loop is CASSQDLSRWGDKLFF. For the CDR3, the DNA is TGCGCCAGCAGCCAAGATCTAAGTCGATGGGGAGACAAACTGTTTTTT.

The chain combines TRBV27 with TRBJ1-1; D not resolved. The CDR3 spans 14 residues. Germline assignment: CDR1 MNHEY and CDR2 SMNVEV (reference sequence). V lost 2 bases and J 4 bases, leaving 11 bases between the germline ends. The chain's CDR3 is CASSLRDSGTEAFF. As DNA, the CDR3 is TGTGCCAGCAGTTTAAGGGATAGCGGCACTGAAGCTTTCTTT.